This entry describes one T cell receptor (beta chain). The data were obtained in a study of control samples from healthy donors and cancer patients. Sequenced by immunoSEQ multiplex PCR; TCRdb stores in-frame clones only, minus some. The table has 150,000 to 200,000 clones, around nine tenths seen once. This CDR3 contains 11 residues. Trimming pared 2 bases from V and 8 bases from J, leaving 3 bases between. The germline V gene encodes CDR1 MNHNS and CDR2 SASEGT. The origin of this receptor is a man aged 30 to 39 in good health. The sample consisted of blood. V usage is TRBV6-1 and J usage is TRBJ2-2; D is uncertain. CDR3 sequence (DNA): TGTGCCAGCAGTGAATGGGGGGAGCTGTTTTTT. Amino acid sequence: CASSEWGELFF.